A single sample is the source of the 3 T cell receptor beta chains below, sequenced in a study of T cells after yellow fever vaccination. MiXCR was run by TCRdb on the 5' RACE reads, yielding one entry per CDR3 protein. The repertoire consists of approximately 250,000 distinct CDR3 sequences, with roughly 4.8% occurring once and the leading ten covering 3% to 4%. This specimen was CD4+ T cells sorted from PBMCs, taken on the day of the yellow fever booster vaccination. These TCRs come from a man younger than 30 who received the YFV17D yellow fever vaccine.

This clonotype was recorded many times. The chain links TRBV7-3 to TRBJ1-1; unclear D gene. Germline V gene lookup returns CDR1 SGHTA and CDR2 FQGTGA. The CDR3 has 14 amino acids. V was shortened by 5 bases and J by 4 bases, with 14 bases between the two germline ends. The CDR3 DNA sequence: TGTGCCAGCAGCGTCGACAACGGTGGCACTGAAGCTTTCTTT. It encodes CASSVDNGGTEAFF.

For the CDR3, the DNA is TGTGCCAGCAGCGACGGTGGAGGTAGCAATCAGCCCCAGCATTTT. It is translated as CASSDGGGSNQPQHF. The V call is TRBV12-3 or TRBV12-4, the J call TRBJ1-5, with D unclear. CDR3 length equals 15 residues. V dropped 6 bases and J dropped 0 bases, with 12 bases sitting between them.

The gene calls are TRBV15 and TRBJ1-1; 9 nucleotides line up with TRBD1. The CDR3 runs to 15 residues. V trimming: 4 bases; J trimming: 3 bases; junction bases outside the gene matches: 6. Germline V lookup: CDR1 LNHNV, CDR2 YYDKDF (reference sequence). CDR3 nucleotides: TGTGCCACCAGCACACAGGGGGCGATTGACACTGAAGCTTTCTTT. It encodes CATSTQGAIDTEAFF. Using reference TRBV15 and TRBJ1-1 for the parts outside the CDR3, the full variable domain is DAMVIQNPRYQVTQFGKPVTLSCSQTLNHNVMYWYQQKSSQAPKLLFHYYDKDFNNEADTPDNFQSRRPNTSFCFLDIRSPGLGDTAMYLCATSTQGAIDTEAFFGQGTRLTVV.